This TCR beta chain was found in a study of a mutant IDH1 vaccine in newly diagnosed glioma. Study-level background: Investigators started vaccination 4-6 weeks after radiotherapy alone, or with temozolomide cycles.

Time point given: week 35, safety follow-up. In every dose of vaccine, 300 ug of mutant IDH1 20-mer peptide was given alongside topical imiquimod. Trimming left V 1 base short and J 2 bases short, with 11 bases between. The CDR3 loop spans 15 amino acids. Germline V gene lookup returns CDR1 MGHRA and CDR2 YSYEKL. This clone showed up just a few times. As yet, its antigen is unknown. Libraries were prepared by immunoSEQ multiplex PCR; TCRdb keeps only in-frame clonotypes and omits some of them. The sample has approximately 62,000 clones, approximately 81% seen once. The J gene is TRBJ1-1, the V gene TRBV4-1; possibly TRBD1 for D (5 bases). The TCR comes from a man younger than 40 with glioma. The specimen was PBMCs, collected from a glioma patient whose treatment included an IDH1 peptide vaccine. CDR3 sequence (DNA): TGCGCCAGCAGCCAAGTGAGGACACGAAACACTGAAGCTTTCTTT. It yields the protein CASSQVRTRNTEAFF.